A single sample is the source of the 14 T cell receptor beta chains below, sequenced in a study of shared T cell receptors in the human thymus (TCRdb year 2021). The library was built by means of the immunoSEQ multiplex PCR assay. TCRdb obtained this table from immuneACCESS and retained in-frame rearrangements with V and J assigned. These tables miss some clones; where compared with another copy, unresolved V genes account for less than half of the shortfall, and the remainder is unexplained. The sample profile shows a few hundred thousand clones; more than 85% of them were found once. Approximately 0.02% of the sample rests with the top ten. The sequenced material came from thymocytes. The receptors shown here come from a human donor.

This clone was detected once. The V and J genes are TRBV27 and TRBJ2-3; D may match TRBD1 or TRBD2 (5 bases each). CDR1 and CDR2 from the germline V gene are MNHEY and SMNVEV (reference sequence). The CDR3 consists of 18 residues. V lost 5 bases to trimming and J lost 3 bases, with 24 bases between them. CDR3: CASSPARFGGRLTDTQYF. CDR3 nucleotides: TGTGCCAGCAGTCCAGCCCGGTTTGGGGGACGGTTGACAGATACGCAGTATTTT.

The CDR3 nucleotides are TGCGCCAGCAGCCCCGTAGGGGGCGAGGAAGAGACCCAGTACTTC. The encoded protein is CASSPVGGEEETQYF. The chain uses TRBV4-1 and TRBJ2-5; TRBD1 aligns across 7 bases. In germline, CDR1 is MGHRA, CDR2 YSYEKL. CDR3 length equals 15 residues. With V trimmed by 4 bases and J by 3 bases, 8 bases remained unmatched.

The chain couples TRBV28 to TRBJ2-7, with 7 bases lining up with TRBD2. V lost 5 bases and J lost 3; bases outside the gene matches: 16. This CDR3 region has 17 residues. Germline CDR1 MDHEN, CDR2 SYDVKM. The chain's CDR3 is CASSHTSLAGDNYEQYF. The CDR3 DNA follows: TGTGCCAGCAGTCACACATCCTTGGCGGGAGATAACTACGAGCAGTACTTC.

The chain carries TRBV18 and TRBJ2-1; no firm D call. This CDR3 contains 13 residues. V was clipped by 2 bases and J by 6 bases, with 8 bases between them. CDR1 and CDR2 from the germline V gene are KGHSH and LQKENI. Here the CDR3 reads CASSPNGRNEQFF. CDR3 bases: TGTGCCAGCTCACCAAACGGCCGCAATGAGCAGTTCTTC.

V usage is TRBV6-1 and J usage is TRBJ1-5; 8 positions match TRBD1. J lost 3 bases, V lost 6 bases, and 4 bases had no gene match. Germline-derived CDR1 and CDR2 are MNHNS and SASEGT. The CDR3 is 14 amino acids. The DNA of the CDR3 is TGTGCCAGCAGCAGGACAGGGAACAATCAGCCCCAGCATTTT. This translates into CASSRTGNNQPQHF.

The count of this clone is one. The chain links TRBV28 to TRBJ2-7; a weak D match, TRBD2 (6 bases). Trimming cost V 1 base and J 9 bases, with 13 bases left between them. The CDR3 has 13 amino acids. Looked up from germline, CDR1 is MDHEN and CDR2 is SYDVKM. The CDR3 DNA is TGTGCCAGCAGTTTATCCCGTGGGACTCCGCAGTACTTC. It encodes CASSLSRGTPQYF.

The count of this clone is one. One end of the junction varies from germline; a read error may be responsible. The chain recombines TRBV25-1 with TRBJ2-7; 9 bases match TRBD2. The length of the CDR3 is 16 residues. CDR1 and CDR2 from the germline V gene are MGHDK and SYGVNS. This CDR3 reads CASSVTASGDPYQQYF. CDR3 DNA sequence: TGTGCCAGCAGTGTTACCGCTAGCGGGGACCCCTACCAGCAGTACTTC.

The V call is TRBV4-3, the J call TRBJ1-3; 11 bases match TRBD1. The germline V gene encodes CDR1 LGHNA and CDR2 YSLEER. Germline trimming cut 4 bases from V and 2 bases from J; bases unmatched to any gene: 4. The CDR3 runs 16 residues. The CDR3 protein is CASSLGQGAPGNTIYF. As DNA, the CDR3 is TGCGCCAGCAGCCTTGGACAGGGGGCGCCTGGAAACACCATATATTTT.

This rearrangement joins TRBV6-1 to TRBJ2-7; D is perhaps TRBD2 (7 bases). V dropped 4 bases and J dropped 7 bases, with 20 bases sitting between them. CDR1 MNHNS and CDR2 SASEGT come from the germline V gene. The CDR3 extends over 15 amino acids. In nucleotides, the CDR3 is TGTGCCAGCAGTGGCAAATTAGGGGGGGCTAGGGAGCAGTACTTC. This gives the protein CASSGKLGGAREQYF.

The count of this clone is one. The chain links TRBV14 to TRBJ1-3; no clear D gene. Trimming left V 0 bases short and J 4 bases short, with 13 bases between. The germline V gene has CDR1 SGHDN and CDR2 FVKESK. CDR3 length: 16 residues. CDR3 nucleotide sequence: TGTGCCAGCAGCCAAGATAAGGGAAAAAAAGGAAACACCATATATTTT. Protein sequence: CASSQDKGKKGNTIYF.

The chain employs TRBV28 and TRBJ2-7; no firm D call. V lost 1 base to trimming and J lost 2 bases, with 9 bases between them. The germline V gene has CDR1 MDHEN and CDR2 SYDVKM. The CDR3 sequence is 14 residues long. The CDR3 nucleotides are TGTGCCAGCAGTTTATCCGCAGACACCTACGAGCAGTACTTC. Translated, it gives CASSLSADTYEQYF. Supplemented by reference TRBV28 and TRBJ2-7, the full variable domain reads DVKVTQSSRYLVKRTGEKVFLECVQDMDHENMFWYRQDPGLGLRLIYFSYDVKMKEKGDIPEGYSVSREKKERFSLILESASTNQTSMYLCASSLSADTYEQYFGPGTRLTVT.

The chain has TRBV5-1 and TRBJ2-4, with D possibly called TRBD1 or TRBD2 (7 bases each). Germline CDR1 and CDR2: SGHRS and YFSETQ. The CDR3 spans 18 residues. V was clipped by 2 bases and J by 3 bases, with 21 bases between them. Here the CDR3 reads CASSFGEGAKLVKNIQYF. CDR3 DNA: TGCGCCAGCAGCTTTGGGGAGGGGGCGAAATTGGTCAAAAACATTCAGTACTTC.

About this clone: This sample also contains other DNA sequences that code for the same CDR3. The CDR3 coding sequence is TGCGCCAGCAGCCACCGCCAACTAGCGCTAAGCTCCTACGAGCAGTACTTC. It yields the protein CASSHRQLALSSYEQYF. The chain is built from TRBV4-1 and TRBJ2-7; TRBD2 matches at 7 bases. CDR1 is MGHRA, CDR2 YSYEKL, per germline. V dropped 3 bases and J dropped 0; count of bases not matched to a gene: 11. The CDR3 has 17 amino acids.

J is TRBJ2-7 and V is TRBV4-1, with TRBD2 matching over 8 bases. The CDR3 consists of 18 residues. CDR1 MGHRA and CDR2 YSYEKL come from the germline V gene. The V and J ends lost 1 base and 0 bases, in that order; junction bases with no gene match: 11. CDR3 coding DNA: TGCGCCAGCAGCCAAGGCCTCAAAAGTAGCGGGGTCTCCTACGAGCAGTACTTC. Translating gives CASSQGLKSSGVSYEQYF.